This TCR beta chain was obtained from a study of blood T cell repertoires in COVID-19. The overall study: The United States, Italy and Spain were the sources of the acute and convalescent COVID-19 samples.

In the authors' workflow: Scientists estimated how many nucleated cells there were by amplifying reference gene primers. The repertoire was sequenced with immunoSEQ multiplex PCR; TCRdb's copy has only in-frame clones and lacks some. The V and J calls and clone size are taken from that table; D and trimming were inferred from the DNA. Of some 240,000 clones in the sample, about 79% are singletons; the top ten hold around 1.5%. The CDR3 is 18 residues long. CDR1 and CDR2 from the germline V gene are LNHDA and SQIVND (reference sequence). V was trimmed by 7 bases and J by 2 bases, leaving 24 bases between them.

Sequencing input: peripheral blood. The rearrangement links TRBV19 to TRBJ1-5; D might be TRBD1 (6 bases). This clonotype was sampled from a woman aged 40 to 50 who had recovered from COVID-19. CDR3 in amino acids: CASTKAGQGIDGNQPQHF. CDR3 in DNA: TGTGCCAGTACAAAGGCCGGGCAGGGGATTGATGGCAATCAGCCCCAGCATTTT.